The subject of this entry is one TCR beta chain. Its binding antigen is unknown. Base quality data are lacking; no much larger clone is found one base away. This record belongs to a study of PD-1 blockade in classical Hodgkin lymphoma (dated by TCRdb to about 2020). Background on the whole study: Nivolumab dosing was 3 mg/kg intravenously every 2 weeks, continuing until either disease progression or unacceptable toxicity. The study used CyTOF and TCR beta sequencing to define a peripheral blood immune signature of response to PD-1 blockade in classical Hodgkin lymphoma. Overall results and qualifications from the work: Lower diversity was seen in patients whose nivolumab began less than 1 year after ASCT, and these patients were left out of later analyses so that immune reconstitution would not confound the results. The study was restricted to a single clinical trial cohort, and the causes of repertoire differences, possibly disease activity or prior therapy, were left undefined. Among trial patients, those achieving complete response had baseline diversity similar to that of newly diagnosed patients, while diversity was significantly lower in partial responders and progressors. By C4D1, a significant rise was seen in CD4+ TCR diversity but not in CD8+ TCR diversity (p=0.0027 vs p=0.16), and the rise was most apparent among complete responders (p=0.02). Baseline TCR diversity was reported as lower in newly diagnosed patients than in healthy donors, and lower still in relapsed/refractory patients.

The time point label here, explained by the study, means: cycle 1 day 1 (C1D1), immediately before nivolumab initiation. All trial patients had relapsed after autologous stem cell transplantation, with cohorts A, B and C differing in prior brentuximab vedotin exposure. The trial cohort comprised some 60 patients with relapsed/refractory classical Hodgkin lymphoma whose best overall responses were complete response, partial response or progressive disease. In the multi-cohort phase II CheckMate 205 trial, trial patients received single-agent nivolumab. Best overall response was determined by an independent review committee according to the 2007 International Working Group response criteria. Trial PBMCs were collected just before the start of nivolumab (C1D1) and during therapy at cycle 2 day 1 and cycle 4 day 1. Peripheral blood was collected in 8 mL Vacutainer Cell Preparation Tubes, from which PBMCs were isolated by centrifugation and then cryopreserved.

The CDR3 spans 15 residues, from the cysteine through the phenylalanine. The kept DNA is CDR3 alone, 45 bases in frame from the first base. The junction shows trimming of 5 bases on V and 0 bases on J, plus 10 bases between the germline ends. From a lookup of the germline V gene (reference sequence), CDR1 and CDR2 are SEHNR and FQNEAQ. Genomic DNA was extracted with the Qiagen DNeasy kit from unsorted PBMCs and from negatively selected CD4+ and CD8+ fractions. TCR beta CDR3 regions were amplified by immunoSEQ multiplex PCR using primers annealing to V and J segments. Amplification bias was minimized using a synthetic immune receptor repertoire, and residual bias was removed computationally after sequencing. The published analysis was carried out like this. Custom Python scripts were used to quantify repertoire diversity as the Shannon entropy index. Unsorted, CD4+ and CD8+ repertoires were examined separately, except in combined analyses, for which CD4+ and CD8+ sequences were merged in silico. Clonal expansion was defined as at least a 2-fold frequency increase after treatment relative to C1D1, with a pseudocount of 0.5 for undetected baseline clones. Clones with 0 or 1 copy at C1D1 were classified as singleton clones, and clones with 2 or more copies were classified as non-singleton clones. Clones expanded in unsorted samples were annotated as CD4+, CD8+ or unknown by matching protein sequences in sorted samples from the same patient. Wilcoxon tests on paired samples were used to test changes in diversity from C1D1 to C4D1. TCRdb stores this immuneACCESS table with in-frame sequences only. Part of the clones is absent; in the studies checked, under half of the shortfall reflects unresolved V genes, and no reason is known for the rest. The DNA was the basis for D and trimming; V, J and clone size are from that table. The sample table records more than 12,000 clones; roughly 84% of these occur just once. The ten largest account for about 4.5% of the sample.

This receptor chain uses TRBV7-9 and TRBJ2-2; TRBD1 is a possible D gene, resting on 5 matching bases. Specimen: peripheral blood mononuclear cells (PBMCs), collected at baseline. This TCR was recovered from a human donor with classical Hodgkin lymphoma. The nucleotide sequence is TGTGCCAGCAGCAAAGGGGCGACGAACACCGGGGAGCTGTTTTTT. Translated, this is CASSKGATNTGELFF.